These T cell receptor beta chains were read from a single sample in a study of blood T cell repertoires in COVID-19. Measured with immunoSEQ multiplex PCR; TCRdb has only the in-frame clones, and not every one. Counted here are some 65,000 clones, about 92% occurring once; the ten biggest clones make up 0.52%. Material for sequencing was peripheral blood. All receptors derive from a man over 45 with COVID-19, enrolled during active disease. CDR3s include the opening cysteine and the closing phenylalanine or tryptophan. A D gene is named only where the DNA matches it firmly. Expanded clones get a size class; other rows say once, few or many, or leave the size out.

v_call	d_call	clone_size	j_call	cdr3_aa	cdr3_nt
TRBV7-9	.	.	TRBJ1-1	CASSPAGQGFEAFF	TGTGCCAGCAGCCCAGCAGGGCAGGGTTTTGAAGCTTTCTTT
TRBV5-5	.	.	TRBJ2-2	CASSPPSGTGELFF	TGTGCCAGCAGCCCCCCCTCAGGGACCGGGGAGCTGTTTTTT
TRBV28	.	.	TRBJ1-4	CASSFFRGGNEKLFF	TGTGCCAGCAGTTTCTTCAGGGGAGGGAATGAAAAACTGTTTTTT
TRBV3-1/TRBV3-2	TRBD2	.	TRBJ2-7	CASSQGSLGLAGGSYEQYF	TGTGCCAGCAGCCAAGGCTCTTTAGGACTAGCGGGAGGCTCCTACGAGCAGTACTTC
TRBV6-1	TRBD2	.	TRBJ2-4	CASSEAWGGRAKNIQYF	TGTGCCAGCAGTGAAGCATGGGGGGGACGGGCCAAAAACATTCAGTACTTC
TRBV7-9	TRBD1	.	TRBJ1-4	CASSQDRLNEKLFF	TGTGCCAGCAGCCAGGACAGGCTAAATGAAAAACTGTTTTTT
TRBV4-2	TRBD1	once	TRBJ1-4	CASSHSTGGDEKLFF	TGTGCCAGCAGCCACTCAACAGGGGGAGATGAAAAACTGTTTTTT
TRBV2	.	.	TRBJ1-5	CASRGGTYSNQPQHF	TGTGCCAGCAGGGGAGGGACATATAGCAATCAGCCCCAGCATTTT
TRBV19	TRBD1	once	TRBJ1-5	CASSAKTGYGQPQHF	TGTGCCAGTAGTGCCAAGACAGGGTATGGCCAGCCCCAGCATTTT
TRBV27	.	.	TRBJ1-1	CATRSLGGGNTEAFF	TGTGCCACCAGAAGTCTTGGGGGGGGGAACACTGAAGCTTTCTTT
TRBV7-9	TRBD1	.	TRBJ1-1	CASSKNRGTEAFF	TGTGCCAGCAGCAAAAACAGGGGCACTGAAGCTTTCTTT
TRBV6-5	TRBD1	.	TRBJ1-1	CASSPGQGAHTEAFF	TGTGCCAGCAGCCCGGGACAGGGGGCTCACACTGAAGCTTTCTTT
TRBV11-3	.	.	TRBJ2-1	CASSPRDSYNEQFF	TGTGCCAGCAGCCCCCGGGACTCTTACAATGAGCAGTTCTTC
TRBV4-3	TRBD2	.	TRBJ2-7	CASSQETSEPYEQYF	TGCGCCAGCAGCCAGGAGACTAGCGAACCCTACGAGCAGTACTTC
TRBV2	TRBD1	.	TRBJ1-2	CASRQGRTYGYTF	TGTGCCAGTCGACAGGGGCGAACCTATGGCTACACCTTC
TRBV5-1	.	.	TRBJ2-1	CASSSSKPNEQFF	TGCGCCAGCAGCTCGAGTAAACCCAATGAGCAGTTCTTC
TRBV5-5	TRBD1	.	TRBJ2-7	CASSPPPGQGAEEQYF	TGTGCCAGCAGCCCCCCCCCGGGACAGGGGGCAGAGGAGCAGTACTTC
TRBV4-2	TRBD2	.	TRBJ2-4	CASSQARTSGSLVREVNIQYF	TGTGCCAGCAGCCAGGCTAGGACTAGCGGGAGTTTAGTCAGGGAGGTAAACATTCAGTACTTC
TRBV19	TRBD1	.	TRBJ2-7	CASSIMTGVTYEQYF	TGTGCCAGTAGTATCATGACAGGGGTGACCTACGAGCAGTACTTC
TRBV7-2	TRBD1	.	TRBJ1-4	CASSQRQGWEKLFF	TGTGCCAGCAGCCAAAGACAGGGCTGGGAAAAACTGTTTTTT
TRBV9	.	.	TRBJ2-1	CASSVVGAGANEQFF	TGTGCCAGCAGCGTAGTCGGGGCAGGGGCCAATGAGCAGTTCTTC
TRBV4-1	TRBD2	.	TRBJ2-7	CASSLKTSGRYYEQYF	TGCGCCAGCAGCCTCAAGACTAGCGGGAGATACTACGAGCAGTACTTC
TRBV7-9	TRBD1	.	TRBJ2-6	CASSKQGAGSGANVLTF	TGTGCCAGCAGCAAACAGGGGGCGGGCTCTGGGGCCAACGTCCTGACTTTC
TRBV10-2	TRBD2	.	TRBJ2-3	CASSAAGTRRTDTQYF	TGCGCCAGCAGTGCCGCCGGGACTAGGAGGACCGATACGCAGTATTTT
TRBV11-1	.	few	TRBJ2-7	CASSSVQGNYHEQYF	TGTGCCAGCAGCTCCGTTCAGGGGAACTACCACGAGCAGTACTTC
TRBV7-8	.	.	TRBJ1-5	CASSPMAGEVRNQPQHF	TGTGCCAGCAGCCCAATGGCCGGGGAAGTTAGGAATCAGCCCCAGCATTTT
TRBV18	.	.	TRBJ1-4	CASSPNSLYEHATNEKLFF	TGTGCCAGCTCACCCAACAGCCTGTACGAACATGCAACTAATGAAAAACTGTTTTTT
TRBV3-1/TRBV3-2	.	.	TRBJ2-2	CASSQDPGANTGELFF	TGTGCCAGCAGCCAAGATCCGGGAGCGAACACCGGGGAGCTGTTTTTT
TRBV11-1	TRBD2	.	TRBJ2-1	CASSPQRESYEQFF	TGTGCCAGCAGCCCCCAGCGGGAGTCGTATGAGCAGTTCTTC
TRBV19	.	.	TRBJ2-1	CASSIEGGSYNEQFF	TGTGCCAGTAGTATTGAAGGGGGCTCCTACAATGAGCAGTTCTTC
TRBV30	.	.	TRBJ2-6	CAWRTDGVGANVLTF	TGTGCCTGGAGGACAGACGGCGTTGGGGCCAACGTCCTGACTTTC
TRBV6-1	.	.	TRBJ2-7	CASSEGTAPYEQYF	TGTGCCAGCAGTGAAGGGACAGCTCCCTACGAGCAGTACTTC
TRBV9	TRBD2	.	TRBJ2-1	CASSFVAGGPNEQFF	TGTGCCAGCAGCTTCGTAGCGGGAGGGCCCAATGAGCAGTTCTTC
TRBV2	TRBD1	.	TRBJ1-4	CASSGAGGREEKLFF	TGTGCCAGCAGTGGGGCAGGGGGCAGGGAGGAAAAACTGTTTTTT
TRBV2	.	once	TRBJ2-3	CASSFLDITDTQYF	TGTGCCAGCAGTTTCCTAGATATCACAGATACGCAGTATTTT
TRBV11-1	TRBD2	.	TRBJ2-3	CASSLTSGLTDTQYF	TGTGCCAGCAGCTTAACTAGCGGACTCACAGATACGCAGTATTTT
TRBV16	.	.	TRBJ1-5	CASSQGLNQPQHF	TGTGCCAGCAGCCAAGGACTTAATCAGCCCCAGCATTTT
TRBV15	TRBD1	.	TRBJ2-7	CATSRDRGRVGEQYF	TGTGCCACCAGCAGGGACAGGGGGCGCGTGGGGGAGCAGTACTTC
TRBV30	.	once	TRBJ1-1	CAWSVPEDGTEAFF	TGTGCCTGGAGTGTACCGGAGGATGGTACTGAAGCTTTCTTT
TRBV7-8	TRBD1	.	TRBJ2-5	CASSFSWDRGSKETQYF	TGTGCCAGCAGCTTCAGCTGGGACAGGGGCAGTAAAGAGACCCAGTACTTC
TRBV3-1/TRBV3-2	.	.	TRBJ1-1	CASSQAGGLNTEAFF	TGTGCCAGCAGCCAAGCTGGAGGACTTAACACTGAAGCTTTCTTT
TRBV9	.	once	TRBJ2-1	CASSPVAAPINEQFF	TGTGCCAGCAGCCCCGTAGCGGCTCCGATCAATGAGCAGTTCTTC
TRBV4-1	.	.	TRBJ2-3	CASSQVLDTQYF	TGCGCCAGCAGCCAAGTATTAGATACGCAGTATTTT
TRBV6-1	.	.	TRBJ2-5	CASSEVRGLYETQYF	TGTGCCAGCAGTGAAGTACGGGGGTTGTATGAGACCCAGTACTTC
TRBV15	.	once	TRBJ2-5	CATSLGAGETQYF	TGTGCCACCTCACTGGGGGCTGGAGAGACCCAGTACTTC
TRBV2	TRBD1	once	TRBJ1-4	CASSADRGDEKLFF	TGTGCCAGCAGTGCCGACAGGGGAGACGAAAAACTGTTTTTT
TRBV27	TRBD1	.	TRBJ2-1	CASSVGQGAYNEQFF	TGTGCCAGCAGTGTGGGACAGGGGGCCTACAATGAGCAGTTCTTC
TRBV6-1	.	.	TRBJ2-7	CASSESGSAYEQYF	TGTGCCAGCAGTGAATCAGGGTCTGCCTACGAGCAGTACTTC
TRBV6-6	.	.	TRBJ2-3	CASSRLVPHTDTQYF	TGTGCCAGCAGTCGACTAGTACCCCACACAGATACGCAGTATTTT
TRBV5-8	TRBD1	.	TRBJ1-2	CASSEQGLQGGYTF	TGTGCCAGCAGCGAACAGGGGTTGCAGGGTGGCTACACCTTC
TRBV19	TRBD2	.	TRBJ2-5	CASSSWSPGLAGGSETQYF	TGTGCCAGTAGCTCTTGGAGTCCGGGACTAGCCGGAGGTTCAGAGACCCAGTACTTC
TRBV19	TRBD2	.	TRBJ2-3	CASRGLAGADTQYF	TGTGCCAGTAGGGGGCTAGCGGGAGCGGATACGCAGTATTTT
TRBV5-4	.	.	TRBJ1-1	CASSYGGSSTEAFF	TGTGCCAGCAGCTATGGGGGCTCGAGCACTGAAGCTTTCTTT
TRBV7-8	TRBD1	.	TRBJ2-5	CASSRDRQETQYF	TGTGCCAGCAGCCGGGACAGGCAAGAGACCCAGTACTTC
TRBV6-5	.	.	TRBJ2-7	CASSYQVSYEQYF	TGTGCCAGCAGTTATCAGGTTTCCTACGAGCAGTACTTC